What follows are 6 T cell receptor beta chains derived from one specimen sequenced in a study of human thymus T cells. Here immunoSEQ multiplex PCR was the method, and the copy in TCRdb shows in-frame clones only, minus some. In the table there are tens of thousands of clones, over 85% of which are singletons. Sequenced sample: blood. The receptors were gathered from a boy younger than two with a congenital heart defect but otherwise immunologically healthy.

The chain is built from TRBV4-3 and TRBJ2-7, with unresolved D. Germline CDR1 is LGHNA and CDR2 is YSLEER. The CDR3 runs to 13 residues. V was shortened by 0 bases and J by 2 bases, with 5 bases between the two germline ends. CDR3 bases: TGCGCCAGCAGCCAAGACAGAGCCTACGAGCAGTACTTC. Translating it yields CASSQDRAYEQYF.

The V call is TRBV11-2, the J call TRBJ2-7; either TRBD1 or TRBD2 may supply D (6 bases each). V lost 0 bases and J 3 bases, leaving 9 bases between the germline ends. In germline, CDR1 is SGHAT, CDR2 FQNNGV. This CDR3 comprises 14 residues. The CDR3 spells CASSLEGGVYEQYF. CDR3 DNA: TGTGCCAGCAGCTTAGAGGGGGGCGTCTACGAGCAGTACTTC.

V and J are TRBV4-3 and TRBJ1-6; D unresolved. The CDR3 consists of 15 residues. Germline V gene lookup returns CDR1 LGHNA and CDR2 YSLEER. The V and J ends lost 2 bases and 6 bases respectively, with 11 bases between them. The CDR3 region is CASSQFISGNSPLHF. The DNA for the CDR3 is TGCGCCAGCAGCCAATTTATATCCGGTAATTCACCCCTCCACTTT.

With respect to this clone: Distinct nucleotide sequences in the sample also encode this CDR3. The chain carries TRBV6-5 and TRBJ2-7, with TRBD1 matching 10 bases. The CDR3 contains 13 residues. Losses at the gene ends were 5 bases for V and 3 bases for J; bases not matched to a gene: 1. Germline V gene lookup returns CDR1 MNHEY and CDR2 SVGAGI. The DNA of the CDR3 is TGTGCCAGCAGTAGGGACAGGGGCTACGAGCAGTACTTC. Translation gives CASSRDRGYEQYF.

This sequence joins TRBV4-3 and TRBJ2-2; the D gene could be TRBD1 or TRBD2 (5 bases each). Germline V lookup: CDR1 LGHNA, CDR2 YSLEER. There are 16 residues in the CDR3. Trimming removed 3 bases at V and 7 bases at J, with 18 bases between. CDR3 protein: CASSQVFGARDGELFF. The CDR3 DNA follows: TGCGCCAGCAGCCAGGTCTTCGGGGCCCGGGACGGGGAGCTGTTTTTT.

As DNA, the CDR3 is TGTGCCAGCAGCCAAGCCCCTCTAGCGGGAGGACAAGAGACCCAGTACTTC. It specifies CASSQAPLAGGQETQYF. The genes are TRBV4-2 and TRBJ2-5; 11 bases fit TRBD2. There are 17 residues in the CDR3. V lost 1 base and J lost 2; bases outside the gene matches: 6. Germline assignment: CDR1 LGHNA and CDR2 YNFKEQ.